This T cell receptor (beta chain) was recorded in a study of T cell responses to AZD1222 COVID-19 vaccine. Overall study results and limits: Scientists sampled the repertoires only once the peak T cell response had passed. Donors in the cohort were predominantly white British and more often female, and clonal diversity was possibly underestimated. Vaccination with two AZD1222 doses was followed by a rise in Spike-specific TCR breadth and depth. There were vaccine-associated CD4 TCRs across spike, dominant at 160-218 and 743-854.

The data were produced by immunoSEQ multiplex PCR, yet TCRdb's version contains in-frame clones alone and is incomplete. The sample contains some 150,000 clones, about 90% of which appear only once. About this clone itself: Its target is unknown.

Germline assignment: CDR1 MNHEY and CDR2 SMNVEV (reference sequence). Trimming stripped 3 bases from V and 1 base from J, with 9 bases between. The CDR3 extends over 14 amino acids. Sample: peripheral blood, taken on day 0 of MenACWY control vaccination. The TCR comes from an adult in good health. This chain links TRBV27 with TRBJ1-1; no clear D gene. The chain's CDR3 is CASSLSGWNTEAFF. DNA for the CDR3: TGTGCCAGCAGTTTGTCTGGGTGGAACACTGAAGCTTTCTTT.